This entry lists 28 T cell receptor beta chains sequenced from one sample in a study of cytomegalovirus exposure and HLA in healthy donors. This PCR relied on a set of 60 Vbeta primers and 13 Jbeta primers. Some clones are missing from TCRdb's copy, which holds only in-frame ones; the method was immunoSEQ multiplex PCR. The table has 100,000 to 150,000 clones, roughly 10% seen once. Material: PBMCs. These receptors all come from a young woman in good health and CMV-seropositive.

CDR3 nucleotides: TGCAGTGCTAGAGATAAAGCTCTTCAGTACTTC. This codes for CSARDKALQYF. The rearrangement joins TRBV20-1 to TRBJ2-4, with D uncertain. There are 11 residues in the CDR3. The germline V and J ends were trimmed by 0 bases and 11 bases, with 8 bases remaining between them. The germline V gene has CDR1 DFQATT and CDR2 SNEGSKA (reference sequence).

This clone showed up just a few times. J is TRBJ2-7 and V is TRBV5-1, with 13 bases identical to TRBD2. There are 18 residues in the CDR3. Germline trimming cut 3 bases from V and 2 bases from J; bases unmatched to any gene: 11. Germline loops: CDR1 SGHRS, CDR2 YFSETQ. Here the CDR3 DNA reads TGCGCCAGCAGCTGGGGACTAGCGGGGTCTTCCACTACCTACGAGCAGTACTTC. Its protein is CASSWGLAGSSTTYEQYF.

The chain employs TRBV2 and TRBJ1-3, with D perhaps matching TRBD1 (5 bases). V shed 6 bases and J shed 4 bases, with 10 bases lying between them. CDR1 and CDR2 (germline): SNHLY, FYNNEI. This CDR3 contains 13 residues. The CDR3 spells CASSRRTGNTIYF. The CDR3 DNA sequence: TGTGCCAGCAGCCGAAGGACAGGAAACACCATATATTTT.

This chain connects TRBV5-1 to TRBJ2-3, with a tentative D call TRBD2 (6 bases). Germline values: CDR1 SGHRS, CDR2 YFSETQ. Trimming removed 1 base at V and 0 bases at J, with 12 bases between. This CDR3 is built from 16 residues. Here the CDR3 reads CASSLMGLTSTDTQYF. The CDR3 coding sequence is TGCGCCAGCAGCTTGATGGGACTCACTAGCACAGATACGCAGTATTTT. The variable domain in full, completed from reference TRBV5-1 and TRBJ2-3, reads KAGVTQTPRYLIKTRGQQVTLSCSPISGHRSVSWYQQTPGQGLQFLFEYFSETQRNKGNFPGRFSGRQFSNSRSEMNVSTLELGDSALYLCASSLMGLTSTDTQYFGPGTRLTVL.

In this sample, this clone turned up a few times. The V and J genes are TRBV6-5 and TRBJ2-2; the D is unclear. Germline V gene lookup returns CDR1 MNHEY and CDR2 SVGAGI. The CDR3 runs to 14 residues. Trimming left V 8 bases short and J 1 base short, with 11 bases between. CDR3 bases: TGTGCCAGCCTGGGCCCTCGGAACACCGGGGAGCTGTTTTTT. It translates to CASLGPRNTGELFF.

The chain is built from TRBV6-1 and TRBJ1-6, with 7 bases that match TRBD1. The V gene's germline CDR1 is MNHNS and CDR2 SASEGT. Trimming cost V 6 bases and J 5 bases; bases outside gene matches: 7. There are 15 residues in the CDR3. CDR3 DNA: TGTGCCAGCAGGGGGACAGTGAGCAATAATTCACCCCTCCACTTT. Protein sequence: CASRGTVSNNSPLHF.

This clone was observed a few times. The CDR3 protein is CASSVGTGPNTGELFF. The CDR3 DNA sequence: TGTGCCAGCAGCGTAGGGACAGGCCCGAACACCGGGGAGCTGTTTTTT. The chain employs TRBV9 and TRBJ2-2; 7 nucleotides align to TRBD1. The CDR3 loop spans 16 amino acids. Germline-derived CDR1 and CDR2 are SGDLS and YYNGEE. V shed 0 bases and J 0 bases; nucleotides not matched to a gene: 2.

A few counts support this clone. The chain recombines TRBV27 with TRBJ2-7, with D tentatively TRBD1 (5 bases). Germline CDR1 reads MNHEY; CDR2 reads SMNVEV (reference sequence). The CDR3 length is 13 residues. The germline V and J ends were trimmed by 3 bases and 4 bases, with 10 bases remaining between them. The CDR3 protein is CASSFRGSYEQYF. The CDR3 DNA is TGTGCCAGCAGTTTTAGGGGTTCATACGAGCAGTACTTC.

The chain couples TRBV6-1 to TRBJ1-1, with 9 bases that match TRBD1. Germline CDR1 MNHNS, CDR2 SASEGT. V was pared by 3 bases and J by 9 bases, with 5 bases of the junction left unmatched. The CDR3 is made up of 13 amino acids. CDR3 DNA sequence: TGTGCCAGCAGTGATGGACAGGGGAAAAAAGCTTTCTTT. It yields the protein CASSDGQGKKAFF.

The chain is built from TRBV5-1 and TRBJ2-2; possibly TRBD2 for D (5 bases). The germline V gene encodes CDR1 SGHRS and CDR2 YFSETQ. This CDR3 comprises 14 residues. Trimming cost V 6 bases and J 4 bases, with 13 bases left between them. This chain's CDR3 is CASNSLGVTGELFF. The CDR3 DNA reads TGCGCCAGCAATTCGCTCGGGGTCACCGGGGAGCTGTTTTTT.

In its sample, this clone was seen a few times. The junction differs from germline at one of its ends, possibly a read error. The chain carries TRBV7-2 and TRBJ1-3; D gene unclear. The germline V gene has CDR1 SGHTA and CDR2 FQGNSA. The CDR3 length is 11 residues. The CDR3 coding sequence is TGTGCCAGCAGCTTAAACTCGCGCCCCGATTTT. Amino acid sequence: CASSLNSRPDF.

In DNA, the CDR3 is TGTGCCTTCGACATACAGGGGGCCTCACCCCTCCACTTT. It encodes CAFDIQGASPLHF. This chain connects TRBV30 to TRBJ1-6, with 9 nucleotides matching TRBD1. Germline V CDR1 and CDR2: GTSNPN, SVGIG (reference sequence). The CDR3 extends over 13 amino acids. After removal of 7 bases from V and 10 bases from J, the junction contained 8 bases not matched to a gene.

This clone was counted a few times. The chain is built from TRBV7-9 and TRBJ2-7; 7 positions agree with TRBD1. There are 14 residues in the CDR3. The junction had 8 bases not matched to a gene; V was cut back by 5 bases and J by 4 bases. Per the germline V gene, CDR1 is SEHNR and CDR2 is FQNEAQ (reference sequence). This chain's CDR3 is CASSPRTGPYEQYF. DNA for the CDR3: TGTGCCAGCAGCCCAAGGACAGGTCCTTACGAGCAGTACTTC.

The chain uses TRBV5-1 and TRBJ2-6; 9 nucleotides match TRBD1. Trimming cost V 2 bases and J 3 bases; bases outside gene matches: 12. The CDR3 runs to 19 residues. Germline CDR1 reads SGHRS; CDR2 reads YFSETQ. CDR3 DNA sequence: TGCGCCAGCAGCTTAGAATTAACGGGGACAGGGTTTGGGGCCAACGTCCTGACTTTC. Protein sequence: CASSLELTGTGFGANVLTF.

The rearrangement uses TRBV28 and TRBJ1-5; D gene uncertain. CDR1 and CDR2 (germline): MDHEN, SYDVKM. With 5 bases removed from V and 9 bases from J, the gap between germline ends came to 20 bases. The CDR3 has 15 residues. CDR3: CASSPVHSAGAPQHF. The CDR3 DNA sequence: TGTGCCAGCAGTCCCGTCCACAGTGCGGGTGCGCCCCAGCATTTT.

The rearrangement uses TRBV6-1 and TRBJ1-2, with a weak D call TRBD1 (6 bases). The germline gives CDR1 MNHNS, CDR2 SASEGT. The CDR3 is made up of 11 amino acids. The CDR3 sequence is CAVGTQGGYTF. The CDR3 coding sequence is TGTGCGGTTGGGACGCAGGGGGGCTACACCTTC.

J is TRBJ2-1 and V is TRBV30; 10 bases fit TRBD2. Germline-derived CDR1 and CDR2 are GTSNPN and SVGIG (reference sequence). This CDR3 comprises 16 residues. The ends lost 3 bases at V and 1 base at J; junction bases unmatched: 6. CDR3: CAWSKKAGGSYNEQFF. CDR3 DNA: TGTGCCTGGAGCAAAAAAGCGGGAGGGTCCTACAATGAGCAGTTCTTC.

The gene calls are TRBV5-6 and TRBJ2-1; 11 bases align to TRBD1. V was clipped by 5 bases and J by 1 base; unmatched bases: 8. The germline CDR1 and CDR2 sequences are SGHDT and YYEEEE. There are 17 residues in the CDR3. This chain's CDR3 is CASSPLGTGGSYNEQFF. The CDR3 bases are TGTGCCAGCAGTCCTCTCGGGACAGGGGGGTCCTACAATGAGCAGTTCTTC.

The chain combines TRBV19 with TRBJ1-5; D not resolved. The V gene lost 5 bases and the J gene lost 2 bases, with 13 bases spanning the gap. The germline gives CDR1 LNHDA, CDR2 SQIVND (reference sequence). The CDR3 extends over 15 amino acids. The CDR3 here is CASSFNLFGNQPQHF. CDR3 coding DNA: TGTGCCAGTAGTTTTAATCTCTTTGGCAATCAGCCCCAGCATTTT.

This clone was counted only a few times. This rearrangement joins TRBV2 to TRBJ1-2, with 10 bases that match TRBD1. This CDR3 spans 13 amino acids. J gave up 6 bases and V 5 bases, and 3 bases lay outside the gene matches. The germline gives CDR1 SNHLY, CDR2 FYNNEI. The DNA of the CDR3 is TGTGCCAGCAGTACCGGGACAGGGGATGGCTACACCTTC. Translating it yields CASSTGTGDGYTF.

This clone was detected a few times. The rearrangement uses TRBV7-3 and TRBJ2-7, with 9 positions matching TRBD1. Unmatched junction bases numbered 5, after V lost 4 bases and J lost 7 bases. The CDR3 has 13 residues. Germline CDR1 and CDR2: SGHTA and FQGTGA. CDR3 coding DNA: TGTGCCAGCAGCTCGGACGGACAGGGGGAGCAGTACTTC. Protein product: CASSSDGQGEQYF.

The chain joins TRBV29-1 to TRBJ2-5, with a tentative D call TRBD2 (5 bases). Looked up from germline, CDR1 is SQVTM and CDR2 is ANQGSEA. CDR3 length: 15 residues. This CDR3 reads CITLWGLQRKETQYF. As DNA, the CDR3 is TGCATCACGTTGTGGGGATTACAGCGGAAAGAGACCCAGTACTTC.

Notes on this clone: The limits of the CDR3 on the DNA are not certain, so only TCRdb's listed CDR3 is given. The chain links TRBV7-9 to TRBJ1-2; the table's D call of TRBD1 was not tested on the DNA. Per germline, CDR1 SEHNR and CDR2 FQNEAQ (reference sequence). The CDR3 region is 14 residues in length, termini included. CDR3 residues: CASSLGTVLRGYTF.

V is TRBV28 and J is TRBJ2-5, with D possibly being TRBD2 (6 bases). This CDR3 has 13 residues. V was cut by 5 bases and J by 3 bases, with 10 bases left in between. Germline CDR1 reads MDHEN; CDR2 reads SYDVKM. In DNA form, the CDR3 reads TGTGCCAGCAGTCTTAGCGGAGAAGAGACCCAGTACTTC. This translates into CASSLSGEETQYF.

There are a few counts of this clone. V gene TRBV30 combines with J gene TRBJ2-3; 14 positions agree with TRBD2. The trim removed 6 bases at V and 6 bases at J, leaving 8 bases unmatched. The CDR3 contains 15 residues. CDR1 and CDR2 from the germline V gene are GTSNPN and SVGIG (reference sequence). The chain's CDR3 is CACTGLAGALDTQYF. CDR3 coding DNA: TGTGCCTGCACGGGACTAGCGGGAGCTTTGGATACGCAGTATTTT.

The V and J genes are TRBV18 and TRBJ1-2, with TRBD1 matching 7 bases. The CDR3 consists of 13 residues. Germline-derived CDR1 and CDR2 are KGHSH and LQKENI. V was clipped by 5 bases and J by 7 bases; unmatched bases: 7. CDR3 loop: CASSTDRVGGYTF. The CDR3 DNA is TGTGCCAGCTCAACCGACAGGGTGGGTGGCTACACCTTC. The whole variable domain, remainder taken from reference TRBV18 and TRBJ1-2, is NAGVMQNPRHLVRRRGQEARLRCSPMKGHSHVYWYRQLPEEGLKFMVYLQKENIIDESGMPKERFSAEFPKEGPSILRIQQVVRGDSAAYFCASSTDRVGGYTFGSGTRLTVV.

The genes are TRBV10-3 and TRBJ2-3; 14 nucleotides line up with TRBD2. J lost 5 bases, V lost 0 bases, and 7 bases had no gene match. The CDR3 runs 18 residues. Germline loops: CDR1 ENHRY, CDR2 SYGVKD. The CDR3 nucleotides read TGTGCCATCAGTGAGTCTGGGACTAGCGGGAGCAAACGAGATACGCAGTATTTT. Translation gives CAISESGTSGSKRDTQYF.

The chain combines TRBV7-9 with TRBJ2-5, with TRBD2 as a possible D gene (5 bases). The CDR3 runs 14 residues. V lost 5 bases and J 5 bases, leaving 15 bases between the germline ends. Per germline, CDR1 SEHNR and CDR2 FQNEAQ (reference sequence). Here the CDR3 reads CASSPEGGWETQYF. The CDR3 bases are TGTGCCAGCAGCCCCGAAGGAGGTTGGGAGACCCAGTACTTC. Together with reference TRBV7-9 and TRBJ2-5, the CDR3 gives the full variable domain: DTGVSQNPRHKITKRGQNVTFRCDPISEHNRLYWYRQTLGQGPEFLTYFQNEAQLEKSRLLSDRFSAERPKGSFSTLEIQRTEQGDSAMYLCASSPEGGWETQYFGPGTRLLVL.